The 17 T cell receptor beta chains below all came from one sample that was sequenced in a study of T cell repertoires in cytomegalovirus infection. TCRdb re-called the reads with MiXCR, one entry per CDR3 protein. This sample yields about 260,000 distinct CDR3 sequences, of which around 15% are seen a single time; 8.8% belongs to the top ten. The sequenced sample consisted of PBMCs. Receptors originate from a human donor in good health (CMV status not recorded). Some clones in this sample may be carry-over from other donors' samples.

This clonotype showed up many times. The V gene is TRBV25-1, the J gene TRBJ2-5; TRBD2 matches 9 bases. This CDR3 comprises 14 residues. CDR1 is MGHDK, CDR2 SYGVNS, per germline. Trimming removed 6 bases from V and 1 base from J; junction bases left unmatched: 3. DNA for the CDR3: TGTGCCAGCAGGGCTAGCGGGGCCCAAGAGACCCAGTACTTC. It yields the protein CASRASGAQETQYF.

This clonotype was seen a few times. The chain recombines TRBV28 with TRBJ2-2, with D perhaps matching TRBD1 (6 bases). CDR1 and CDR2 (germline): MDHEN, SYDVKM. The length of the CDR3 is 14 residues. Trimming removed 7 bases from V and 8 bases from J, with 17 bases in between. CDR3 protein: CASNPSGHKGELFF. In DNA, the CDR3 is TGTGCCAGCAACCCCTCGGGACATAAAGGGGAGCTGTTTTTT.

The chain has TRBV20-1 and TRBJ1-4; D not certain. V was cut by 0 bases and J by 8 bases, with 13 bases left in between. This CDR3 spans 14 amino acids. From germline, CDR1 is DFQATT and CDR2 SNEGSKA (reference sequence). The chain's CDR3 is CSARDRGTSEKLFF. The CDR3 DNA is TGCAGTGCTAGAGATCGGGGTACAAGCGAAAAACTGTTTTTT.

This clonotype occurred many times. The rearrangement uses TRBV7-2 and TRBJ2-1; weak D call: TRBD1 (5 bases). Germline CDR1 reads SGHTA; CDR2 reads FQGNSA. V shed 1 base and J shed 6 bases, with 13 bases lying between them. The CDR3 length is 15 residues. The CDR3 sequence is CASSLGLAGPNEQFF. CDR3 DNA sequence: TGTGCCAGCAGCTTAGGATTAGCAGGGCCCAATGAGCAGTTCTTC.

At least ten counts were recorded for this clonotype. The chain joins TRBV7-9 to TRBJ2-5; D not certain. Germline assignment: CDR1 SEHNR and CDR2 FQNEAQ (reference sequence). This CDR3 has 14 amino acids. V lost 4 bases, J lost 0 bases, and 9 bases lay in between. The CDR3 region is CASSSTQYQETQYF. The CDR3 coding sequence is TGTGCCAGCAGCTCAACACAGTACCAAGAGACCCAGTACTTC. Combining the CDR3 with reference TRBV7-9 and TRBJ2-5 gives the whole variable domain DTGVSQNPRHKITKRGQNVTFRCDPISEHNRLYWYRQTLGQGPEFLTYFQNEAQLEKSRLLSDRFSAERPKGSFSTLEIQRTEQGDSAMYLCASSSTQYQETQYFGPGTRLLVL.

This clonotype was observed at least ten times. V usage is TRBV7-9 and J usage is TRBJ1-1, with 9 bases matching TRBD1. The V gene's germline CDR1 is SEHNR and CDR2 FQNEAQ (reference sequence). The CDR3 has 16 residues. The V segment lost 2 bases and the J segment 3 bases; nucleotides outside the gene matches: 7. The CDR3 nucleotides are TGTGCCAGCAGCTTACTGGACAGGGGTCCACACACTGAAGCTTTCTTT. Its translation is CASSLLDRGPHTEAFF.

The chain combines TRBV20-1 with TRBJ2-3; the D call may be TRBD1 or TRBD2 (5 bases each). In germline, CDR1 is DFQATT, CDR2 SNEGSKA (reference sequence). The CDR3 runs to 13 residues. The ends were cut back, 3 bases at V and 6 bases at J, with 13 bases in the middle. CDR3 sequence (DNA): TGCAGTGCTAGGAGGGACGGTCCTGATACGCAGTATTTT. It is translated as CSARRDGPDTQYF.

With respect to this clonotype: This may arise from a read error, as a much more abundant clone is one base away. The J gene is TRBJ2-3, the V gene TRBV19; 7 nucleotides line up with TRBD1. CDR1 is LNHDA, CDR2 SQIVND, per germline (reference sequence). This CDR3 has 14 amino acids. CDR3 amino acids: CPSTSTGGTDTQYF. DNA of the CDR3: TGTCCCAGTACCTCCACAGGGGGCACAGATACGCAGTATTTT.

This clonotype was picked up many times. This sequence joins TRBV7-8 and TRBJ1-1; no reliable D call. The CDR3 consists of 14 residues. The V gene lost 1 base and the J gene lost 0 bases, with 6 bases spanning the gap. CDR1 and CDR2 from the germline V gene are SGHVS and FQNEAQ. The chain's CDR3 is CASSLERLNTEAFF. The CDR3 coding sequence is TGTGCCAGCAGCTTAGAACGCCTGAACACTGAAGCTTTCTTT.

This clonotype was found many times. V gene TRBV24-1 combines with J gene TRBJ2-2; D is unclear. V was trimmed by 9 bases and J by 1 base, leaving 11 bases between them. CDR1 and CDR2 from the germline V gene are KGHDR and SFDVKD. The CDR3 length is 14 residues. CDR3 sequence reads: CATQRTVNTGELFF. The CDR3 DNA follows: TGTGCCACCCAGAGGACGGTGAACACCGGGGAGCTGTTTTTT.

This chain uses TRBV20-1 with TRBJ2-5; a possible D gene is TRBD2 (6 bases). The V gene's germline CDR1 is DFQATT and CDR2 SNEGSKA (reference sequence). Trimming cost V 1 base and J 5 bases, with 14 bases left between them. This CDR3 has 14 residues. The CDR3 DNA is TGCAGTGCTAGAGGGTCGGGGGATAGGGAGACCCAGTACTTC. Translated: CSARGSGDRETQYF.

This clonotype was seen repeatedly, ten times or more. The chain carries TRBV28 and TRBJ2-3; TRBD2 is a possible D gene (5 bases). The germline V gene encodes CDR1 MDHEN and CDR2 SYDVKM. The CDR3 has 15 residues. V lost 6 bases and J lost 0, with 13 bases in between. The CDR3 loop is CASRTSSRSTDTQYF. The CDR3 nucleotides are TGTGCCAGCAGGACCTCTAGCAGAAGCACAGATACGCAGTATTTT. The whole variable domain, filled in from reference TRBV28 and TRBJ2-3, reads DVKVTQSSRYLVKRTGEKVFLECVQDMDHENMFWYRQDPGLGLRLIYFSYDVKMKEKGDIPEGYSVSREKKERFSLILESASTNQTSMYLCASRTSSRSTDTQYFGPGTRLTVL.

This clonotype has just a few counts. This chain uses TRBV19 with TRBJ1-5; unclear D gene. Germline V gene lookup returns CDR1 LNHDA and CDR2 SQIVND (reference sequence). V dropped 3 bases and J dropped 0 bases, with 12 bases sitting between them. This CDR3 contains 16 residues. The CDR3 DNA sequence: TGTGCCAGTAGTATTATCAGGCTACTTAGCAATCAGCCCCAGCATTTT. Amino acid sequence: CASSIIRLLSNQPQHF. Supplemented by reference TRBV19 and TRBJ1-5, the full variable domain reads DGGITQSPKYLFRKEGQNVTLSCEQNLNHDAMYWYRQDPGQGLRLIYYSQIVNDFQKGDIAEGYSVSREKKESFPLTVTSAQKNPTAFYLCASSIIRLLSNQPQHFGDGTRLSIL.

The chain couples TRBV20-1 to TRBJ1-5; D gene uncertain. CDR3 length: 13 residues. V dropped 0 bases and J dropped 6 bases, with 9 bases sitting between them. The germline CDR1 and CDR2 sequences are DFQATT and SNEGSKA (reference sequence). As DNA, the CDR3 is TGCAGTGCTAGAGATTTGAGTAGTCAGCCCCAGCATTTT. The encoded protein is CSARDLSSQPQHF.

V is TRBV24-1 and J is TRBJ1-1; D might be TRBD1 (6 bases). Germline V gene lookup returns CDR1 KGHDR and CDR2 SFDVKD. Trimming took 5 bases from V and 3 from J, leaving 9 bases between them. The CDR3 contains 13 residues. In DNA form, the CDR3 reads TGTGCCACCAGTGTGGGGGGGCACACTGAAGCTTTCTTT. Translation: CATSVGGHTEAFF.

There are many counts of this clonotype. The CDR3 DNA sequence: TGTGCCATCTCGACTAGCCCCACAGATACGCAGTATTTT. It yields the protein CAISTSPTDTQYF. The chain recombines TRBV10-3 with TRBJ2-3; 7 bases are shared with TRBD2. V dropped 8 bases and J dropped 2; count of bases not matched to a gene: 4. Germline values: CDR1 ENHRY, CDR2 SYGVKD. The CDR3 has 13 amino acids.

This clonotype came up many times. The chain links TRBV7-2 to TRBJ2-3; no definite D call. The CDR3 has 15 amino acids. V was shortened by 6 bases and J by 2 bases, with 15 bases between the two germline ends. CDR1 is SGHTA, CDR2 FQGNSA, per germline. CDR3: CASRIRTQTTDTQYF. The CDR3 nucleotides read TGTGCCAGCAGGATAAGGACCCAAACCACAGATACGCAGTATTTT.